The T cell receptor (beta chain) described here comes from a study of immune heterogeneity within non-small cell lung tumors. Background on the study: A few squamous cell carcinomas, 10 non-squamous carcinomas and 1 not otherwise specified made up the tumors.

Study conclusions and caveats: Identical dominant CDR3 beta clonotypes were found recurring across a patient's tumor sites, along with site-unique high-frequency clones. Between individual patients, the high-frequency T-cell receptor beta clonotypes largely differed.

The V and J ends lost 7 bases and 1 base respectively, with 10 bases between them. This CDR3 has 13 residues. Germline lookup yields CDR1 MNHEY and CDR2 SVGEGT. This clonotype showed up just a few times. What it recognizes is unknown. Bulk tumor gDNA, around 630 ng per sample, served as the TCR template. Several spatially distant biopsies were obtained per primary tumor intraoperatively. Each patient presented with untreated, newly diagnosed non-small cell lung cancer and received curative surgery. It was a multiplex PCR that amplified TCR beta CDR3, with 32 V and 13 J primers. TCRdb processed the multiplex PCR reads anew with MiXCR; each CDR3 protein has one entry. The sample lists some 3,900 distinct CDR3 sequences; around a quarter were seen once.

The sample comprised lung tumor tissue. The TCR comes from a man aged 60 to 69 with non-small cell lung cancer. The chain combines TRBV6-2 or TRBV6-3 with TRBJ1-1; no firm D call. CDR3 sequence reads: CASTVIQNTEAFF. CDR3 nucleotides: TGTGCCAGCACGGTCATCCAGAACACTGAAGCTTTCTTT.